This T cell receptor beta chain appears in the sequencing data of a study of blood T cell repertoires in COVID-19. Study as a whole: From T cells, B-cell-depleted T cells, or PBMCs came the material, which was cDNA or gDNA.

Data came from immunoSEQ multiplex PCR; TCRdb stores just in-frame clones and leaves some out. The sample carries 450,000 or so clones, over 85% recorded once. Germline values: CDR1 SNHLY, CDR2 FYNNEI. This CDR3 has 16 amino acids. The ends lost 2 bases at V and 2 bases at J; junction bases unmatched: 6. The chain combines TRBV2 with TRBJ2-1, with TRBD1 identical over 7 bases. This sequence originates from a man between 18 and 29 years old with COVID-19, enrolled during active disease. Material for sequencing was peripheral blood. DNA of the CDR3: TGTGCCAGCAGTGAATGGGACAGCTCAGCCTACAATGAGCAGTTCTTC. Translated: CASSEWDSSAYNEQFF.